This entry lists 30 T cell receptor beta chains sequenced from one sample in a study of CD8+ T cells in alopecia areata. Following extraction, RNA underwent reverse transcription to cDNA, which served as the sequencing template. The repertoire was sequenced with immunoSEQ multiplex PCR; TCRdb's copy has only in-frame clones and lacks some. The sample shows 200,000 or so clones, roughly 50% of them seen only once. Treatment given: oral pan-JAK inhibitor, 5-10 mg twice daily. Material: CD4+ T cells sorted from blood, obtained at week 24, from a patient treated with tofacitinib. These receptor sequences come from a human donor with alopecia areata.

This chain uses TRBV7-2 with TRBJ1-5, with D possibly TRBD1 on 6 matching bases. The CDR3 sequence is 15 residues long. V was pared by 3 bases and J by 7 bases, with 16 bases between. Germline-derived CDR1 and CDR2 are SGHTA and FQGNSA. The CDR3 coding sequence is TGTGCCAGCAGCTTTGTACAGGGCGGTCGGCAGCCCCAGCATTTT. It is translated as CASSFVQGGRQPQHF.

This chain connects TRBV14 to TRBJ2-3; TRBD1 might be the D (6 bases). From germline, CDR1 is SGHDN and CDR2 FVKESK. This CDR3 comprises 16 residues. Trimming cost V 1 base and J 2 bases, with 13 bases left between them. The CDR3 DNA reads as TGTGCCAGCAGCCAAGGACAGGCAATGAACACAGATACGCAGTATTTT. Its translation is CASSQGQAMNTDTQYF. Together with reference TRBV14 and TRBJ2-3, the CDR3 gives the full variable domain: EAGVTQFPSHSVIEKGQTVTLRCDPISGHDNLYWYRRVMGKEIKFLLHFVKESKQDESGMPNNRFLAERTGGTYSTLKVQPAELEDSGVYFCASSQGQAMNTDTQYFGPGTRLTVL.

In nucleotides, the CDR3 is TGTGCCAGCAGCCTATCTTGGAGGTACACTGAAGCTTTCTTT. Translating gives CASSLSWRYTEAFF. The rearrangement uses TRBV7-2 and TRBJ1-1, with D unclear. Trimming pared 5 bases from V and 3 bases from J, leaving 13 bases between. The CDR3 consists of 14 residues. Germline V gene lookup returns CDR1 SGHTA and CDR2 FQGNSA. The variable domain in full, with the rest retrieved from reference TRBV7-2 and TRBJ1-1, is GAGVSQSPSNKVTEKGKDVELRCDPISGHTALYWYRQSLGQGLEFLIYFQGNSAPDKSGLPSDRFSAERTGGSVSTLTIQRTQQEDSAVYLCASSLSWRYTEAFFGQGTRLTVV.

The V gene is TRBV9, the J gene TRBJ1-2; no definite D call. The CDR3 runs to 14 residues. V lost 3 bases to trimming and J lost 6 bases, with 15 bases between them. CDR1 and CDR2 (germline): SGDLS, YYNGEE. This chain's CDR3 is CASSESLGMDGYTF. CDR3 in DNA: TGTGCCAGCAGCGAGTCCCTCGGGATGGATGGCTACACCTTC.

The CDR3 spells CASSLDGGEQYF. CDR3 nucleotide sequence: TGTGCCAGCAGCTTAGATGGGGGCGAGCAGTACTTC. The genes are TRBV11-2 and TRBJ2-7; D assignment may be TRBD1 or TRBD2 (5 bases each). The germline gives CDR1 SGHAT, CDR2 FQNNGV. The CDR3 consists of 12 residues. V lost 0 bases and J 6 bases, leaving 6 bases between the germline ends.

This clone occurred a few times. V and J are TRBV10-3 and TRBJ2-1; D is ambiguous. Per germline, CDR1 ENHRY and CDR2 SYGVKD. The germline V and J ends were trimmed by 5 bases and 5 bases, with 7 bases remaining between them. The CDR3 is 12 residues long. CDR3 nucleotides: TGTGCCATCAGTCCAGACAACAATGAGCAGTTCTTC. It is translated as CAISPDNNEQFF.

This chain links TRBV28 with TRBJ1-2; D not resolved. The CDR3 has 13 residues. The germline CDR1 and CDR2 sequences are MDHEN and SYDVKM. Trimming took 4 bases from V and 4 from J, leaving 10 bases between them. Written as DNA, the CDR3 is TGTGCCAGCAGTTCCGGCAGTCCCTATGGCTACACCTTC. Amino acids: CASSSGSPYGYTF.

J is TRBJ2-1 and V is TRBV7-2; 9 bases line up with TRBD2. The V gene end was trimmed by 0 bases and the J gene end by 7 bases; junction bases not matched to a gene: 7. CDR1 is SGHTA and CDR2 is FQGNSA in the germline V gene. The CDR3 extends over 16 amino acids. The CDR3, as DNA: TGTGCCAGCAGCTTAGCAGCGGGGGGCCTTACGAATGAGCAGTTCTTC. As protein: CASSLAAGGLTNEQFF.

Only a few counts were recorded for this clone. CDR3 in DNA: TGTGCCAGCAGTGAGTTAAGGGACAGCCTGTATAACACTGAAGCTTTCTTT. Its translation is CASSELRDSLYNTEAFF. The V and J genes are TRBV2 and TRBJ1-1; 7 positions agree with TRBD1. The CDR3 covers 17 residues. Looked up from germline, CDR1 is SNHLY and CDR2 is FYNNEI. After removal of 3 bases from V and 2 bases from J, the junction contained 12 bases not matched to a gene. Full variable domain (outside the CDR3, taken from reference TRBV2 and TRBJ1-1): EPEVTQTPSHQVTQMGQEVILRCVPISNHLYFYWYRQILGQKVEFLVSFYNNEISEKSEIFDDQFSVERPDGSNFTLKIRSTKLEDSAMYFCASSELRDSLYNTEAFFGQGTRLTVV.

The chain carries TRBV2 and TRBJ2-3; no reliable D call. V was shortened by 8 bases and J by 2 bases, with 5 bases between the two germline ends. Germline assignment: CDR1 SNHLY and CDR2 FYNNEI. This CDR3 region has 11 residues. CDR3 residues: CASRSTDTQYF. CDR3 bases: TGTGCCAGCCGCTCCACAGATACGCAGTATTTT.

This clone was observed a few times. This rearrangement joins TRBV25-1 to TRBJ1-5, with D perhaps matching TRBD1 (6 bases). Germline lookup yields CDR1 MGHDK and CDR2 SYGVNS. The CDR3 totals 14 residues. V was shortened by 4 bases and J by 0 bases, with 7 bases between the two germline ends. As DNA, the CDR3 is TGTGCCAGCAGTGCACAGGGTAGCAATCAGCCCCAGCATTTT. This gives the protein CASSAQGSNQPQHF.

This clone is medium-sized (0.01 to 0.1%) within its sample. The V gene is TRBV7-2, the J gene TRBJ2-7, with 8 bases that match TRBD1. The V segment lost 5 bases and the J segment 3 bases; nucleotides outside the gene matches: 6. CDR1 is SGHTA and CDR2 is FQGNSA in the germline V gene. The CDR3 runs to 14 residues. In DNA, the CDR3 is TGTGCCAGCAGCACCGGACAGGGATTCTACGAGCAGTACTTC. Protein: CASSTGQGFYEQYF. Complete variable domain (other parts from reference TRBV7-2 and TRBJ2-7): GAGVSQSPSNKVTEKGKDVELRCDPISGHTALYWYRQSLGQGLEFLIYFQGNSAPDKSGLPSDRFSAERTGGSVSTLTIQRTQQEDSAVYLCASSTGQGFYEQYFGPGTRLTVT.

This clone showed up just a few times. This chain links TRBV29-1 with TRBJ1-1; no firm D call. The V end was cut by 2 bases, the J end by 9 bases, with 10 bases between. CDR1 is SQVTM, CDR2 ANQGSEA, per germline. The length of the CDR3 is 11 residues. CDR3 nucleotides: TGCAGCGTTGAAAGGGTAGAAAAAGCTTTCTTT. Its protein product is CSVERVEKAFF.

This clone was seen a handful of times. The V and J genes are TRBV7-9 and TRBJ2-2; no reliable D call. The V and J ends lost 2 bases and 7 bases respectively, with 8 bases between them. The CDR3 has 13 residues. Germline V CDR1 and CDR2: SEHNR, FQNEAQ (reference sequence). The DNA for the CDR3 is TGTGCCAGCAGCTTATCGGGTTACGGGGAGCTGTTTTTT. It codes for CASSLSGYGELFF.

This clone has only a few counts. The chain links TRBV29-1 to TRBJ1-1; D gene unclear. Between the trimmed V and J ends, which lost 3 bases and 5 bases, there was a span of 13 bases. Germline V gives CDR1 SQVTM, CDR2 ANQGSEA. CDR3 length: 13 amino acids. CDR3 nucleotide sequence: TGCAGCGTTGATTTGACGGGCTGGACTGAAGCTTTCTTT. It specifies CSVDLTGWTEAFF.

In this sample, this clone turned up once. The chain is built from TRBV9 and TRBJ1-2; D remains unclear. This CDR3 is built from 14 residues. The V and J ends lost 0 bases and 6 bases respectively, with 12 bases between them. CDR1 and CDR2 (germline): SGDLS, YYNGEE. CDR3 coding DNA: TGTGCCAGCAGCGTAGGACCGCTGGTGAATGGCTACACCTTC. This gives the protein CASSVGPLVNGYTF.

CDR3 sequence reads: CASTSGGPPTINEQFF. The DNA for the CDR3 is TGTGCCAGCACCTCCGGTGGGCCACCCACCATCAATGAGCAGTTCTTC. The rearrangement links TRBV5-6 to TRBJ2-1, with D unclear. From germline, CDR1 is SGHDT and CDR2 YYEEEE. This CDR3 has 16 amino acids. V lost 6 bases to trimming and J lost 6 bases, with 22 bases between them. Using reference TRBV5-6 and TRBJ2-1 for the parts outside the CDR3, the full variable domain is DAGVTQSPTHLIKTRGQQVTLRCSPKSGHDTVSWYQQALGQGPQFIFQYYEEEERQRGNFPDRFSGHQFPNYSSELNVNALLLGDSALYLCASTSGGPPTINEQFFGPGTRLTVL.

The genes are TRBV6-1 and TRBJ1-4; D perhaps matches TRBD1 (5 bases). The V end lost 3 bases, the J end lost 8 bases, and 10 bases lay between the germline ends. This CDR3 region has 13 residues. Germline-derived CDR1 and CDR2 are MNHNS and SASEGT. The CDR3 nucleotides read TGTGCCAGCAGTGAGGTCAAGGGGGAAAAACTGTTTTTT. Residues: CASSEVKGEKLFF.

The chain employs TRBV11-2 and TRBJ2-2; 8 bases map to TRBD2. CDR3 length: 17 residues. Trimming cost V 2 bases and J 0 bases; bases outside gene matches: 5. The germline gives CDR1 SGHAT, CDR2 FQNNGV. The CDR3 DNA follows: TGTGCCAGCAGCTTATTAGCGGGATTCACGAACACCGGGGAGCTGTTTTTT. It codes for CASSLLAGFTNTGELFF.

CDR3 DNA: TGCGCCAGCAGCTTGGCGGGACTCAACTATGGCTACACCTTC. Encoded protein: CASSLAGLNYGYTF. This chain joins TRBV5-1 and TRBJ1-2; possible D gene TRBD1, 5 bases. The ends were cut back, 0 bases at V and 2 bases at J, with 8 bases in the middle. The CDR3 is 14 residues long. From germline, CDR1 is SGHRS and CDR2 YFSETQ.

The J gene is TRBJ1-2, the V gene TRBV7-2; 8 positions agree with TRBD1. Losses at the gene ends were 3 bases for V and 2 bases for J; bases not matched to a gene: 5. The CDR3 spans 15 residues. The V gene's germline CDR1 is SGHTA and CDR2 FQGNSA. The CDR3 DNA is TGTGCCAGCAGCTTCAGCCCAGGGGGCAACTATGGCTACACCTTC. It codes for CASSFSPGGNYGYTF.

The chain is built from TRBV7-2 and TRBJ2-5; the match to TRBD2 covers 8 bases. V was pared by 3 bases and J by 5 bases, with 2 bases of the junction left unmatched. The CDR3 loop spans 13 amino acids. From germline, CDR1 is SGHTA and CDR2 FQGNSA. CDR3 amino acids: CASSLSGSETQYF. In DNA, the CDR3 is TGTGCCAGCAGCTTGAGCGGGAGTGAGACCCAGTACTTC.

The V call is TRBV5-1, the J call TRBJ2-3, with D uncertain. The length of the CDR3 is 12 residues. Germline V gene data show CDR1 as SGHRS and CDR2 as YFSETQ. V was clipped by 4 bases and J by 5 bases, with 8 bases between them. CDR3 DNA: TGCGCCAGCAGCGCCGAAAGAGATACGCAGTATTTT. Residues: CASSAERDTQYF. Looking up the rest from reference TRBV5-1 and TRBJ2-3 gives the full variable domain: KAGVTQTPRYLIKTRGQQVTLSCSPISGHRSVSWYQQTPGQGLQFLFEYFSETQRNKGNFPGRFSGRQFSNSRSEMNVSTLELGDSALYLCASSAERDTQYFGPGTRLTVL.

V and J are TRBV30 and TRBJ1-2; D gene uncertain. V was trimmed by 4 bases and J by 4 bases, leaving 16 bases between them. This CDR3 has 14 amino acids. CDR1 is GTSNPN and CDR2 is SVGIG in the germline V gene (reference sequence). The CDR3 DNA reads as TGTGCCTGGACGAATTCAGGCGCCCGCTATGGCTACACCTTC. Its translation: CAWTNSGARYGYTF.

This clone was seen just once. This chain joins TRBV7-2 and TRBJ1-1, with 8 bases that match TRBD1. Germline V lookup: CDR1 SGHTA, CDR2 FQGNSA. CDR3 length: 14 amino acids. Trimming removed 4 bases from V and 4 bases from J; junction bases left unmatched: 5. DNA for the CDR3: TGTGCCAGCAGCTCGGACAGGGCCATCACTGAAGCTTTCTTT. Protein: CASSSDRAITEAFF.

The chain employs TRBV7-2 and TRBJ2-3, with unresolved D. Trimming pared 6 bases from V and 4 bases from J, leaving 20 bases between. The CDR3 contains 16 residues. Germline loops: CDR1 SGHTA, CDR2 FQGNSA. The CDR3 DNA reads TGTGCCAGCAGTGCGCCTGGTGGGAATTTCCCAGATACGCAGTATTTT. Its protein is CASSAPGGNFPDTQYF. The full variable domain, its missing parts supplied by reference TRBV7-2 and TRBJ2-3, is GAGVSQSPSNKVTEKGKDVELRCDPISGHTALYWYRQSLGQGLEFLIYFQGNSAPDKSGLPSDRFSAERTGGSVSTLTIQRTQQEDSAVYLCASSAPGGNFPDTQYFGPGTRLTVL.

The chain combines TRBV27 with TRBJ2-5; TRBD2 is a possible D gene (6 bases). Germline assignment: CDR1 MNHEY and CDR2 SMNVEV (reference sequence). Trimming shortened V by 6 bases and J by 5 bases, and 19 bases separated the two germline ends. This CDR3 has 15 residues. The CDR3 spells CASSPSYHSGETQYF. The CDR3 DNA reads TGTGCCAGCAGCCCTTCTTACCACAGCGGGGAGACCCAGTACTTC.

The rearrangement links TRBV27 to TRBJ1-5; a weak D match, TRBD1 (5 bases). The CDR3 is 13 amino acids. V lost 6 bases to trimming and J lost 1 base, with 7 bases between them. Germline V lookup: CDR1 MNHEY, CDR2 SMNVEV (reference sequence). CDR3 sequence reads: CASRWDSNQPQHF. CDR3 bases: TGTGCCAGCAGGTGGGACAGCAATCAGCCCCAGCATTTT.

The chain carries TRBV29-1 and TRBJ2-1; 9 bases match TRBD2. The CDR3 is 15 amino acids. V shed 3 bases and J 5 bases; nucleotides not matched to a gene: 8. The germline V gene encodes CDR1 SQVTM and CDR2 ANQGSEA. The DNA of the CDR3 is TGCAGCGTTGACGGAGTGTCTAGCGGGAACAATGAGCAGTTCTTC. Translated: CSVDGVSSGNNEQFF.

The V and J genes are TRBV5-1 and TRBJ2-3; D unclear. Germline V lookup: CDR1 SGHRS, CDR2 YFSETQ. The CDR3 has 14 residues. Deletions cut 2 bases from V and 1 base from J, with 8 bases between. CDR3 in DNA: TGCGCCAGCAGCTTTTCTGGGGGCACAGATACGCAGTATTTT. It is translated as CASSFSGGTDTQYF.